The 6 T cell receptor beta chains listed next were all sequenced from one sample in a study of PD-L1 blockade in urothelial cancer. Repertoires were generated with immunoSEQ multiplex PCR, while TCRdb's copy carries only in-frame clones and drops some. The table records around 100,000 clones, approximately 85% of them present only once. The source was PBMCs, collected around atezolizumab (anti-PD-L1) treatment. The receptors were gathered from a man between 50 and 59 years old with urothelial cancer.

The rearrangement uses TRBV6-1 and TRBJ1-3; maybe TRBD1 (6 bases). Germline V gene lookup returns CDR1 MNHNS and CDR2 SASEGT. The CDR3 consists of 14 residues. Trimming pared 1 base from V and 3 bases from J, leaving 7 bases between. CDR3 sequence: CASSEGRGGNTIYF. In DNA, the CDR3 is TGTGCCAGCAGTGAAGGCAGGGGTGGAAACACCATATATTTT.

The J gene is TRBJ1-6, the V gene TRBV18; the D gene is possibly TRBD1 (6 bases). V gave up 2 bases and J gave up 5 bases, with 10 bases separating them. The length of the CDR3 is 15 residues. CDR1 is KGHSH and CDR2 is LQKENI in the germline V gene. The CDR3 region has the DNA TGTGCCAGCTCACCATTGGGACATGATAATTCACCCCTCCACTTT. It encodes CASSPLGHDNSPLHF.

The rearrangement uses TRBV30 and TRBJ1-1; 11 bases line up with TRBD1. Germline V CDR1 and CDR2: GTSNPN, SVGIG (reference sequence). Trimming took 7 bases from V and 4 from J; bases not matched to a gene: 2. This CDR3 contains 12 residues. The CDR3 sequence is CAFGTGGTEAFF. In DNA, the CDR3 is TGTGCCTTCGGGACAGGGGGCACTGAAGCTTTCTTT. Filled out from reference TRBV30 and TRBJ1-1, the complete variable domain reads SQTIHQWPATLVQPVGSPLSLECTVEGTSNPNLYWYRQAAGRGLQLLFYSVGIGQISSEVPQNLSASRPQDRQFILSSKKLLLSDSGFYLCAFGTGGTEAFFGQGTRLTVV.

This clone has only one observation. The chain employs TRBV4-2 and TRBJ2-3; D might be TRBD2 (6 bases). This CDR3 comprises 12 residues. V dropped 6 bases and J dropped 4 bases, with 8 bases sitting between them. Germline-derived CDR1 and CDR2 are LGHNA and YNFKEQ. The CDR3 protein is CASSGGSDTQYF. The CDR3 nucleotides are TGTGCCAGCAGTGGGGGGTCAGATACGCAGTATTTT.

The chain couples TRBV5-1 to TRBJ2-1, with TRBD2 matching over 10 bases. The J segment lost 1 base and the V segment lost 7 bases, leaving 5 bases of the junction unmatched. Per the germline V gene, CDR1 is SGHRS and CDR2 is YFSETQ. This CDR3 is built from 15 residues. As DNA, the CDR3 is TGCGCCAGCGGGGAAGCGGGAGGGTCCTACAATGAGCAGTTCTTC. Translation gives CASGEAGGSYNEQFF.

The chain is built from TRBV6-5 and TRBJ2-7; the D gene is possibly TRBD2 (5 bases). CDR3 length: 13 residues. Between the trimmed V and J ends, which lost 6 bases and 5 bases, there was a span of 14 bases. Germline V lookup: CDR1 MNHEY, CDR2 SVGAGI. In DNA form, the CDR3 reads TGTGCCAGCAGCCAGCTATCCGGGAACGAGCAGTACTTC. It yields the protein CASSQLSGNEQYF.